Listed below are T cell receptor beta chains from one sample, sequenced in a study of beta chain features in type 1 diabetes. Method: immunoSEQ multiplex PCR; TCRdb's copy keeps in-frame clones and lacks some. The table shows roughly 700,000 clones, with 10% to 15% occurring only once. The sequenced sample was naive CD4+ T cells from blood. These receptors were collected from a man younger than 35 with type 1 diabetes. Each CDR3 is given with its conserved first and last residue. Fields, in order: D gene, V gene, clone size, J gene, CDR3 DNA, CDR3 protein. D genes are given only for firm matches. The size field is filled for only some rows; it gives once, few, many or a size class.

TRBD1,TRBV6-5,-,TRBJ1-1,TGTGCCAGCAGTTACGCTGGAACAGGGGTGAACACTGAAGCTTTCTTT,CASSYAGTGVNTEAFF
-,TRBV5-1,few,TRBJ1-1,TGCGCCAGCAGCTTTGCCTCAGGATCCCATGATGAAGCTTTCTTT,CASSFASGSHDEAFF
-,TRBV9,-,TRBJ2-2,TGTGCCAGCAGCACCCACGGGGAGACCGGGGAGCTGTTTTTT,CASSTHGETGELFF
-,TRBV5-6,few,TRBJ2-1,TGTGCCAGCAGGCCTCTATACAGCTCCTACAATGAGCAGTTCTTC,CASRPLYSSYNEQFF
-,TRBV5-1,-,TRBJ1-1,TGCGCCAGCAGCTTACAGGGAGAGACTGAAGCTTTCTTT,CASSLQGETEAFF
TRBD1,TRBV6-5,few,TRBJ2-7,TGTGCCAGCACCGCAACAGGGGCCTACGAGCAGTACTTC,CASTATGAYEQYF
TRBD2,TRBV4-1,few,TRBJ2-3,TGCGCCAGCAGCCAACTAGCGGGGGTCACAGATACGCAGTATTTT,CASSQLAGVTDTQYF
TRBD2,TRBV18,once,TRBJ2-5,TGTGCCAGCTCACCACCAGGGAGGGAGGAGACCCAGTACTTC,CASSPPGREETQYF
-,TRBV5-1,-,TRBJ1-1,TGCGCCAGCAGTTCAGGGAGTAACACTGAAGCTTTCTTT,CASSSGSNTEAFF
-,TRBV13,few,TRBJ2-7,TGTGCCAGCAGCCCTGGACGGAGCTACGAGCAGTACTTC,CASSPGRSYEQYF
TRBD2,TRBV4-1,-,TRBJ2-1,TGCGCCAGCAGCCGCCTTGGGACTAGTGCCCTGGATGAGCAGTTCTTC,CASSRLGTSALDEQFF
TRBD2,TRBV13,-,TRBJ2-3,TGTGCCAGCAGCTTAGTAAGCGGGGGGGTACGAGGCACAGATACGCAGTATTTT,CASSLVSGGVRGTDTQYF
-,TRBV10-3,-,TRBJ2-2,TGTGCCATCAGTGGGTGGCAGAAACTGGGTCCCGGGGAGCTGTTTTTT,CAISGWQKLGPGELFF
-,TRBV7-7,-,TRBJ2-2,TGTGCTAGCAGCTTTACTAGTGGCGGGGAGCTGTTTTTT,CASSFTSGGELFF
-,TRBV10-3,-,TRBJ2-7,TGTGCCATCAGTGAGTCACAAGAGCAGTACTTC,CAISESQEQYF
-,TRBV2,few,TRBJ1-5,TGTGCCAGCAGTGTCCTTGGGGGTTTTGGTCAGCCCCAGCATTTT,CASSVLGGFGQPQHF
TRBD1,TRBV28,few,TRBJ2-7,TGTGCCAGCAGTTTATCCCGGTCCGGGACAGCCTCCTACGAGCAGTACTTC,CASSLSRSGTASYEQYF
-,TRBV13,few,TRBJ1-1,TGTGCCAGCAGCTGGAGGGTCCGCGCTTTCTTT,CASSWRVRAFF
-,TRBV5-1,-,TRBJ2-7,TGCGCCAGCAGCGGAGGGGGACAGAGACCCTACGAGCAGTACTTC,CASSGGGQRPYEQYF
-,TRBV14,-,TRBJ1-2,TGTGCCAGCAGCCAAGAAGTGGGGGGCTACGGCTACACCTTC,CASSQEVGGYGYTF
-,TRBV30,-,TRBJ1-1,TGTGCCTCCTCGACTCTGCGGGCGGGCACTGAAGCTTTCTTT,CASSTLRAGTEAFF
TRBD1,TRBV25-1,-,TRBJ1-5,TGTGCCAGCAGTGCGACAGGGGGCAATCAGCCCCAGCATTTT,CASSATGGNQPQHF
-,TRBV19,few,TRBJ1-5,TGTGCCAGTAGTATTGGGGGGCCGGAGGGTCAGCCCCAGCATTTT,CASSIGGPEGQPQHF
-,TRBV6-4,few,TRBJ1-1,TGTGCCAGCAGTGAGGGTTCCGATCCGAACACTGAAGCTTTCTTT,CASSEGSDPNTEAFF
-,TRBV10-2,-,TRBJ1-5,TGCGCCAGCACCAATGATGGGAGCAATCAGCCCCAGCATTTT,CASTNDGSNQPQHF
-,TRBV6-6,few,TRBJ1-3,TGTGCCAGCAGTGCCGCGGGTGGAAACACCATATATTTT,CASSAAGGNTIYF
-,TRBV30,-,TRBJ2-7,TGTGCCTGGAGTGTAGGCGCCGCCTCCTACGAGCAGTACTTC,CAWSVGAASYEQYF
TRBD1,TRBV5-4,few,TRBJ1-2,TGTGCCAGCAGGCAGACAGGGGGCTATGGCTACACCTTC,CASRQTGGYGYTF
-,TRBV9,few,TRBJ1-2,TGTGCCAGCAGCGTAGATCACAGTTTTAACTATGGCTACACCTTC,CASSVDHSFNYGYTF
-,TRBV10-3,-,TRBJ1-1,TGTGCCATCAACTCAAGGAACACTGAAGCTTTCTTT,CAINSRNTEAFF
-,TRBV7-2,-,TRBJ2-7,TGTGCCAGCAGCTTAGAAGGTCTGAGGCCCTACGAGCAGTACTTC,CASSLEGLRPYEQYF